Below, one T cell receptor beta chain is given with its context. These data originate in a study of blood T cell repertoires in COVID-19. In the study overall: Material from acute and convalescent COVID-19 was sourced from the United States, Italy and Spain. T cells, B-cell-depleted T cells, or PBMCs supplied cDNA or gDNA.

Germline V gene data show CDR1 as SGHTA and CDR2 as FQGNSA. Deletions cut 0 bases from V and 5 bases from J, with 17 bases between. The CDR3 extends over 17 amino acids. Authors' data handling: Reference gene primer amplification in the assay estimated nucleated cell counts. Profiled with immunoSEQ multiplex PCR; TCRdb holds only in-frame clones, not every one. V and J calls plus clone size are reproduced from that table; the DNA served to infer D and trimming. The repertoire consists of a few hundred thousand clones, with 70% to 90% occurring once and the leading ten covering under 3%. The TCR was taken from a human donor in a cohort sampled during active COVID-19. Sequenced: peripheral blood. V gene TRBV7-2 combines with J gene TRBJ2-1; possible D gene TRBD2, 5 bases. This chain's CDR3 is CASSLAGDPSLNNEQFF. CDR3 coding DNA: TGTGCCAGCAGCTTAGCGGGAGACCCCTCGCTAAACAATGAGCAGTTCTTC.